This TCR beta chain was sequenced during a study of regulatory T cells in long-lasting Graves disease. This clonotype was counted a few times. This CDR3 is missing its conserved last phenylalanine or tryptophan, likely due to a read error. Time point defined: newly diagnosed GD, antithyroid drugs for less than 3 months. Scientists built the TCR library using RNA that was extracted from PBMCs. The CDR3 contains 11 residues. The germline CDR1 and CDR2 sequences are MDHEN and SYDVKM. V lost 7 bases and J lost 12, with 12 bases in between. Through Arm-PCR of CDR3 regions and iRepertoire HTBI primers, TCR beta libraries were built. Via MiXCR, TCRdb re-called the multiplex PCR reads, giving one row per CDR3 protein. The sample contains around 250,000 distinct CDR3 sequences, around 20% of which appear only once.

Sample: peripheral blood mononuclear cells (PBMCs), taken at new diagnosis, from a patient treated with antithyroid drugs. The sequence was collected from a female donor with Graves disease. The V gene is TRBV28, the J gene TRBJ1-4; TRBD1 is a possible D gene (6 bases). The CDR3 sequence is CASISGAELFL. The CDR3 DNA follows: TGTGCCAGCATTTCGGGGGCTGAACTGTTTCTT.